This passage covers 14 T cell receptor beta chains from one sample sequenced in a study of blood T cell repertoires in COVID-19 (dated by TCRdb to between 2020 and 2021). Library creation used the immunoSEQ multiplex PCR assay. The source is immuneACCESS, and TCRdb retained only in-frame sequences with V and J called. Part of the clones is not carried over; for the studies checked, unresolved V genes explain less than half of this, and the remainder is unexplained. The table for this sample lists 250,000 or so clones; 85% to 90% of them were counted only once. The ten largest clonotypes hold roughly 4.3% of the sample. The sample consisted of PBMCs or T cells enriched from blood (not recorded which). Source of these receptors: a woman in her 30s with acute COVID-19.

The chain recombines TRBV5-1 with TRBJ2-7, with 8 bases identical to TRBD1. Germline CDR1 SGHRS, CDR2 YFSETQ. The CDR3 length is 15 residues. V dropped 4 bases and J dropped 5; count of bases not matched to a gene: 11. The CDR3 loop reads CASSHNGQGTDEQYF. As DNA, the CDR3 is TGCGCCAGCAGCCATAACGGACAGGGAACCGACGAGCAGTACTTC.

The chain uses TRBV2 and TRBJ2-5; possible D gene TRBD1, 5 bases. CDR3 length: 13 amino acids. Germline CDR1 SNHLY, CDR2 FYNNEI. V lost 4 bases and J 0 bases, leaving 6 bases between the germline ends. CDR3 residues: CASSGQYQETQYF. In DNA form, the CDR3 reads TGTGCCAGCAGTGGACAGTACCAAGAGACCCAGTACTTC.

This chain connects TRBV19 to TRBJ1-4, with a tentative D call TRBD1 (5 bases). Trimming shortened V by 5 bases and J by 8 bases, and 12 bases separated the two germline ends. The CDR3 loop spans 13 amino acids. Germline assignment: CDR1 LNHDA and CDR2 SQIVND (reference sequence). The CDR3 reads CASSPQGGEKLFF. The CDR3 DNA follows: TGTGCCAGTAGTCCCCAGGGAGGAGAAAAACTGTTTTTT.

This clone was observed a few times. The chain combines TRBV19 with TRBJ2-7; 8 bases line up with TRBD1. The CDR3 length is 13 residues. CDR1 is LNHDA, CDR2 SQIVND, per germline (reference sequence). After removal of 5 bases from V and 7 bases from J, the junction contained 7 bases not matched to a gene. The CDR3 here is CASSVTGVKEQYF. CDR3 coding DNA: TGTGCCAGTAGTGTGACAGGGGTGAAGGAGCAGTACTTC.

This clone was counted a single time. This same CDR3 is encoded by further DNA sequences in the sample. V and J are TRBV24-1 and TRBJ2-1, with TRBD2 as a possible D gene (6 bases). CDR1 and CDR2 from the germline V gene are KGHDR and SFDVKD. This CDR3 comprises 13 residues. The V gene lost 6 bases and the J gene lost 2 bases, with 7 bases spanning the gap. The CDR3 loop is CATSTSTYNEQFF. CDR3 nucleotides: TGTGCCACCAGTACTAGCACCTACAATGAGCAGTTCTTC.

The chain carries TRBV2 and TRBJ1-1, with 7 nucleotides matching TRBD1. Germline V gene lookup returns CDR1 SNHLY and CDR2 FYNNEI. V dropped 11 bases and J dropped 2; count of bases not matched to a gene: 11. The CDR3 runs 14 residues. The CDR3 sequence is CAGSRGDSNTEAFF. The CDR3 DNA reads TGTGCCGGTAGCAGAGGGGACAGCAACACTGAAGCTTTCTTT.

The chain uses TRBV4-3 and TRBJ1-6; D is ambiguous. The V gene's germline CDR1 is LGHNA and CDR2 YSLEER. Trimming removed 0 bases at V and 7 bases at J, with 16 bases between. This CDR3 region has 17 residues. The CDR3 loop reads CASSQDWPPGWNSPLHF. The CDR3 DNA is TGCGCCAGCAGCCAAGATTGGCCCCCGGGGTGGAATTCACCCCTCCACTTT.

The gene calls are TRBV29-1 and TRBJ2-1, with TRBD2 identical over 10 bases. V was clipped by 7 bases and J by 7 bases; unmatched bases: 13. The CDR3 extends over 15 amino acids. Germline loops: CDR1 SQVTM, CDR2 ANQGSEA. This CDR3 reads CSGTISGRGPNEQFF. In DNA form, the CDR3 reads TGCAGCGGGACGATAAGCGGGAGGGGTCCAAATGAGCAGTTCTTC.

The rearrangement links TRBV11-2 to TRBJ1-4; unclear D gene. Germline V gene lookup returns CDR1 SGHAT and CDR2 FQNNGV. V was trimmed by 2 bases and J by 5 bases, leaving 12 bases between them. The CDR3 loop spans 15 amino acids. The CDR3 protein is CASSLIGSKNEKLFF. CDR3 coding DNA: TGTGCCAGCAGCTTAATTGGCAGTAAAAATGAAAAACTGTTTTTT.

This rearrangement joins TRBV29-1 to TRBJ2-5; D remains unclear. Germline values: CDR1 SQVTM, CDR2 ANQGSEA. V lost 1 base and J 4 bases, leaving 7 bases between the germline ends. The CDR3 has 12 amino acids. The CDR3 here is CSVEGGGETQYF. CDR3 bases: TGCAGCGTTGAAGGCGGCGGAGAGACCCAGTACTTC.

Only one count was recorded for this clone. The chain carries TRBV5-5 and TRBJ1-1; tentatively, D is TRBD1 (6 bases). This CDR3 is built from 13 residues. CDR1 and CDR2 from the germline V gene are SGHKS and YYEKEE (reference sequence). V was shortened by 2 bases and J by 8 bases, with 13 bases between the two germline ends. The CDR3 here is CASSLQGLGEAFF. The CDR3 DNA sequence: TGTGCCAGCAGCTTACAGGGTCTTGGGGAAGCTTTCTTT. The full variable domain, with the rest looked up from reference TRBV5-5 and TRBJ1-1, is DAGVTQSPTHLIKTRGQQVTLRCSPISGHKSVSWYQQVLGQGPQFIFQYYEKEERGRGNFPDRFSARQFPNYSSELNVNALLLGDSALYLCASSLQGLGEAFFGQGTRLTVV.

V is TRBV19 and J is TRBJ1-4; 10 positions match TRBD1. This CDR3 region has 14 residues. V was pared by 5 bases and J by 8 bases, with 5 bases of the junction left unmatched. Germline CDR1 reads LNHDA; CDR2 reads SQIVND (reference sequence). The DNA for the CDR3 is TGTGCCAGTAGTGGGACAGGGGAGGGAGAAAAACTGTTTTTT. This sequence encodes CASSGTGEGEKLFF. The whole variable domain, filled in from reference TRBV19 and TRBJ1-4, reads DGGITQSPKYLFRKEGQNVTLSCEQNLNHDAMYWYRQDPGQGLRLIYYSQIVNDFQKGDIAEGYSVSREKKESFPLTVTSAQKNPTAFYLCASSGTGEGEKLFFGSGTQLSVL.

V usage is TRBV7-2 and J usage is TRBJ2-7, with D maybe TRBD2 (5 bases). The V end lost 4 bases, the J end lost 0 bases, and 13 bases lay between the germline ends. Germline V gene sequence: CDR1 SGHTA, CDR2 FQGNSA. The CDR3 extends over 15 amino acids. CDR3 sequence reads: CASSSGLGLSYEQYF. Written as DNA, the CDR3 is TGTGCCAGCAGCTCGGGGTTAGGCCTCTCCTACGAGCAGTACTTC.

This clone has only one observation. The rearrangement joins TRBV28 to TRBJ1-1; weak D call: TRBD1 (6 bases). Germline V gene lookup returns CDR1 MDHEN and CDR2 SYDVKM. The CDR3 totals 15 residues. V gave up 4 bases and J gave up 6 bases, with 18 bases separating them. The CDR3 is CASSSRDIYGAEAFF. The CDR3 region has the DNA TGTGCCAGCAGTTCACGGGACATTTATGGGGCTGAAGCTTTCTTT.